The sequence of this T cell receptor beta chain was determined in a study of control samples from healthy donors and cancer patients. Using immunoSEQ multiplex PCR, the repertoire was profiled, and TCRdb retains in-frame clones only, with some absent. The table includes more than 100,000 clones, 91% detected once. Germline CDR1 and CDR2: SNHLY and FYNNEI. The CDR3 runs to 13 residues. The V end lost 1 base, the J end lost 2 bases, and 6 bases lay between the germline ends. The receptor comes from a man younger than 35 in good health. Sequenced: blood. V and J are TRBV2 and TRBJ2-7; D gene ambiguous. The CDR3 DNA reads as TGTGCCAGCAGTGAAGGGCCCCCCTACGAGCAGTACTTC. Its translation: CASSEGPPYEQYF.